This TCR beta chain is from a study of regulatory T cells in long-lasting Graves disease (dated by TCRdb to about 2021). General notes on the study: Persistent Graves' disease meant more than 5 years of antithyroid drug treatment with TSH receptor autoantibodies that stayed positive. Peripheral blood TCR sequencing and RNA sequencing compared persistent Graves' disease patients with newly diagnosed Graves' disease patients. The study was conducted in China and was registered as a clinical trial. TCR sequencing covered 13 persistent and roughly 20 newly diagnosed Graves' disease patients, 33 samples in total. On average, persistent Graves' disease patients in the clinical cohort had been on antithyroid drugs for about 9.3 years. Study-wide findings and limitations: Persistent patients shared more public clonotypes among themselves (approximately 2,500) than newly diagnosed patients did (about 970). Persistent Graves' disease patients showed lower TCR Shannon entropy and fewer highly expanded clones than newly diagnosed patients, suggesting clonal expansion. The small sample size was acknowledged by the authors as a limitation that may reduce accuracy. Preferential use of TRBV28, TRBJ1-2 and TRBJ2-5 was observed in persistent disease, whereas TRBV20-1 and TRBJ2-1 were favored in newly diagnosed disease. Sequencing and analysis were limited to the TCR beta chain. Only peripheral blood was studied, because thyroid tissue, the primary lesion, was inaccessible.

Receptors were amplified or captured by multiplex PCR. Sequenced using an Illumina HiSeq 4000. To build TCR beta libraries, CDR3 regions were amplified by Arm-PCR using iRepertoire HTBI primers. Before sequencing, the PCR products underwent gel purification. Processing in the source paper ran as follows. Gene usage analysis of CDR3 amino acid clonotypes used the approximately 62 TRBV and 14 to 15 TRBJ segments found across samples. COPE and FqMerger were used to merge the filtered high-quality paired reads into contigs. Contigs were aligned with BLAST to IMGT TRBV, TRBD and TRBJ reference genes, and CDR3 was defined per IMGT. Any clonotype with a frequency above 0.1% was classified as a highly expanded clone. Shannon entropy was used to measure repertoire diversity, and the Gini coefficient was used to measure V-J evenness. Public clonotypes were defined as clonotypes shared by more than one individual. The public reads were run again by TCRdb, first through fastp at Q25 and then through MiXCR, and only productive beta chains were kept. CDR3 protein sequences are deduplicated, and each keeps its most common genes and DNA. The V and J calls follow TCRdb's processing rather than the paper's. The sample profile shows some 420,000 distinct CDR3 sequences; 22% of them were found once. The ten largest clones represent roughly 14% of the sample.

The sample's time point label, in plain terms: persistent/refractory GD, antithyroid drugs over 5 years with positive TRAb. RNA was extracted from PBMCs in TRIzol for both TCR sequencing and RNA sequencing. The diagnosis of Graves' disease was made according to American Thyroid Association guidelines. The patients came from an endocrinology department in Xi'an, China. Each patient gave about 8.1 milliliters of peripheral blood, collected in an EDTA anticoagulant tube. Ficoll Paque Plus density gradient separation was used to isolate PBMCs, and no additional T cell sorting was done. RNA quality was checked with an Agilent 2100 Bioanalyzer and agarose gel, and concentration with a NanoDrop 2000. The CDR3 sequence holds 13 residues, the cysteine and phenylalanine included. This entry keeps only the CDR3 DNA: 39 bases, framed from base 1. The germline V gene (reference sequence) sets CDR1 to DFQATT and CDR2 to SNEGSKA.

This clonotype turned up a few times. Its binding antigen is unknown. There are no base qualities to consult, and no much larger clone falls within one base. Sequences were derived from peripheral blood mononuclear cells (PBMCs), sampled when the disease was refractory, from a patient treated with antithyroid drugs. This sequence was found in a female donor with Graves disease. The rearranged chain carries TRBV20-1 and TRBJ2-6; 10 central nucleotides agree with TRBD1. In nucleotide form, the sequence is TGCAGCACGGACAGGGGGAACGCCAACGTCCTGACTTTC. The resulting protein is CSTDRGNANVLTF.